Listed below are T cell receptor beta chains from one sample, sequenced in a study of identical twins. TCRdb independently ran MiXCR on the 5' RACE reads; one entry per CDR3 protein. The data hold roughly 690,000 distinct CDR3 sequences, with 20% to 25% observed a single time. The same data also went into a second study, on T cells expressing NK-cell markers.

The sequenced sample consisted of PBMCs. The receptor set was obtained from a woman between 18 and 29 years old in good health. Both conserved end residues are part of each CDR3. Each record gives: J gene, D gene, V gene, clone size, CDR3 DNA, CDR3 protein. D genes are given only for firm matches. The size entry is marked missing in some rows and otherwise reads once, few, many or a size class.

>TRBJ2-7|TRBD2|TRBV6-1|many
TGTGCCAGCAGTGACCCTAGCGGGAGAGGATACTACTCCTACGAGCAGTACTTC
CASSDPSGRGYYSYEQYF
>TRBJ1-4|.|TRBV5-1|.
TGCGCCAGCAGCTTGGATCCCGCTGATGAAAAACTGTTTTTT
CASSLDPADEKLFF
>TRBJ2-5|.|TRBV4-1|.
TGCGCCAGCAGCGCAGGGACTCGTCTGGAGACCCAGTACTTC
CASSAGTRLETQYF
>TRBJ2-7|.|TRBV5-6|.
TGTGCCAGCAGCCCGGGACTGGGAAACTACGAGCAGTACTTC
CASSPGLGNYEQYF
>TRBJ1-1|.|TRBV11-1|few
TGTGCCAGCAGCTGGAGGGACTTCGAAGGAACTGAAGCTTTCTTT
CASSWRDFEGTEAFF
>TRBJ2-3|TRBD1|TRBV6-2/TRBV6-3|medium-sized
TGTGCCAGCAGTTACTCGGCGGGACAGGGCACAGATACGCAGTATTTT
CASSYSAGQGTDTQYF
>TRBJ2-2|.|TRBV5-1|few
TGCGCCAGCAGCCCCTTCGAGGGCACCGGGGAGCTGTTTTTT
CASSPFEGTGELFF
>TRBJ2-1|TRBD1|TRBV12-3/TRBV12-4|few
TGTGCCAGCAGTCCCCGACAGGGGGGGGGTGAGCAGTTCTTC
CASSPRQGGGEQFF
>TRBJ2-2|.|TRBV20-1|.
TGCAGTGCTCCCCGCCCCTCGCTAGCTGCCGGGGAGCTGTTTTTT
CSAPRPSLAAGELFF
>TRBJ2-5|.|TRBV5-1|few
TGCGCCAGCAGCCCCATTGGGGGCGGGAGATCGGTATCGGAGACCCAGTACTTC
CASSPIGGGRSVSETQYF
>TRBJ2-7|.|TRBV4-3|.
TGCGCCAGCAGCCCCGGCGAGGGGTACGAGCAGTACTTC
CASSPGEGYEQYF
>TRBJ2-1|TRBD2|TRBV28|few
TGTGCCAGCAGTCTTACCGGACTAGCAGGGGACAATGAGCAGTTCTTC
CASSLTGLAGDNEQFF
>TRBJ2-1|TRBD2|TRBV6-2/TRBV6-3|few
TGTGCCGCGGGACTAGCCTACAATGAGCAGTTCTTC
CAAGLAYNEQFF
>TRBJ1-2|.|TRBV20-1|.
TGCAGTGCCCCCGCGTCCCAGGGAAACTATGGCTACACCTTC
CSAPASQGNYGYTF
>TRBJ2-3|.|TRBV27|few
TGTGCCAGCAGTTTACTTTTGGGCCGCACAGATACGCAGTATTTT
CASSLLLGRTDTQYF
>TRBJ2-7|.|TRBV29-1|.
TGCAGCGTTGGAGGGAGATACGAGCAGTACTTC
CSVGGRYEQYF
>TRBJ2-7|TRBD2|TRBV4-3|.
TGCGCCAGCAGCCAAGATTTGGAACGGGGGGAAAACGAGCAGTACTTC
CASSQDLERGENEQYF
>TRBJ2-4|.|TRBV5-1|.
TGCGCCAGCAGCTCTGAGGGGACCAAAAACATTCAGTACTTC
CASSSEGTKNIQYF
>TRBJ2-1|TRBD2|TRBV20-1|.
TGCAGTGCTCCCTCGACTAGCGCAATCTACAATGAGCAGTTCTTC
CSAPSTSAIYNEQFF
>TRBJ1-3|.|TRBV6-4|.
TGTGCCAACAACGTCCGAAGGCGCGGATCTGGAAACACCATATATTTT
CANNVRRRGSGNTIYF
>TRBJ2-7|TRBD2|TRBV5-1|few
TGCGCCAGCAGCCCTGGGACTAGCGGGAGGGCTTCCTCCTACGAGCAGTACTTC
CASSPGTSGRASSYEQYF
>TRBJ2-6|.|TRBV25-1|.
TGTGCCAGCAGTGAATTAGAGGGGGCGGGAGGGGCCAACGTCCTGACTTTC
CASSELEGAGGANVLTF
>TRBJ2-2|.|TRBV18|.
TGTGACAGCTCACCTTACACCGGGGAGCTGTTTTTT
CDSSPYTGELFF
>TRBJ2-3|.|TRBV5-1|.
TGCGCCAGCAGCGGGGCGGGTCACACAGATACGCAGTATTTT
CASSGAGHTDTQYF
>TRBJ2-3|TRBD1|TRBV23-1|few
TGCGCCAGCAGTCAATCGGGACAGGGGGGCACAGATACGCAGTATTTT
CASSQSGQGGTDTQYF
>TRBJ2-7|TRBD2|TRBV10-2|.
TGCGCCAGCCTCCGGGGGGGAGAGTACGAGCAGTACTTC
CASLRGGEYEQYF
>TRBJ2-1|TRBD2|TRBV7-2|few
TGTGCCAGCAGCCGATCCGGGACTAGGAGTTACAATGAGCAGTTCTTC
CASSRSGTRSYNEQFF
>TRBJ1-1|TRBD1|TRBV29-1|many
TGCAGCGGGAACAGGGGGGACACTGAAGCTTTCTTT
CSGNRGDTEAFF
>TRBJ1-3|TRBD1|TRBV5-1|many
TGCGCCAGCAGCCTAAAGACAGGGAACTCTGGAAACACCATATATTTT
CASSLKTGNSGNTIYF